This T cell receptor (beta chain) is from a study of blood T cell repertoires in COVID-19. Study summary: Specimens from acute and convalescent COVID-19 originated in the United States, Italy and Spain. The analysed material was cDNA or gDNA that came from T cells, B-cell-depleted T cells, or PBMCs.

Original processing methods: Amplification of reference gene primers was used by the study to estimate nucleated cell counts. Data came from immunoSEQ multiplex PCR; TCRdb stores just in-frame clones and leaves some out. V and J calls plus clone size are reproduced from that table; the DNA served to infer D and trimming. The sample holds roughly 100,000 clones; 85% to 90% are singletons and the top ten take approximately 5.1%. Germline V CDR1 and CDR2: ENHRY, SYGVKD. CDR3 length: 15 amino acids. The V and J ends lost 6 bases and 4 bases respectively, with 18 bases between them. Input material: peripheral blood. The rearrangement joins TRBV10-3 to TRBJ1-1, with unresolved D. The sequence was collected from a human donor in a cohort sampled during active COVID-19. CDR3 in amino acids: CAIRTQRNGITEAFF. CDR3 nucleotide sequence: TGTGCCATCAGGACACAGAGAAACGGGATCACTGAAGCTTTCTTT.